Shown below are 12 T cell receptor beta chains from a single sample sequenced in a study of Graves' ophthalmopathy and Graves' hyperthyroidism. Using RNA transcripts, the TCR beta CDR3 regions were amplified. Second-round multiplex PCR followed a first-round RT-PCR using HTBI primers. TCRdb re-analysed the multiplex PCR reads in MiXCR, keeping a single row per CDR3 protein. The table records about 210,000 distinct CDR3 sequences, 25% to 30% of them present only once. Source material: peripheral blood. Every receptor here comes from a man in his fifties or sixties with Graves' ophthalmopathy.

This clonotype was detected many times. CDR3 coding DNA: TGTGCCAGCAGACCCGACAATCAGGGGCGAGAAGGCTACACCTTC. It codes for CASRPDNQGREGYTF. The rearrangement uses TRBV6-2 or TRBV6-3 and TRBJ1-2; D might be TRBD1 (6 bases). Trimming pared 6 bases from V and 8 bases from J, leaving 22 bases between. The CDR3 has 15 amino acids. Germline-derived CDR1 and CDR2 are MNHEY and SVGEGT.

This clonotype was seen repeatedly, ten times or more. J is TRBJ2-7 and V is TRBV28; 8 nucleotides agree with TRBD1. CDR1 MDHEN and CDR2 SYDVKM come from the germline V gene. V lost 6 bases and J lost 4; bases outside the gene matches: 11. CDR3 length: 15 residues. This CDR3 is CASRDLTGDLYEQYF. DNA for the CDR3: TGTGCCAGCAGGGACCTGACAGGGGATTTATACGAGCAGTACTTC.

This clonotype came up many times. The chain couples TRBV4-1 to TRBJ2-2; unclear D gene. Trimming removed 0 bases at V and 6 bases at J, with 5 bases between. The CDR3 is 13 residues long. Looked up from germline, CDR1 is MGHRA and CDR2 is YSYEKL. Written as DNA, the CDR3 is TGCGCCAGCAGCCAAGAGAATTCCGGGGAGCTGTTTTTT. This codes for CASSQENSGELFF.

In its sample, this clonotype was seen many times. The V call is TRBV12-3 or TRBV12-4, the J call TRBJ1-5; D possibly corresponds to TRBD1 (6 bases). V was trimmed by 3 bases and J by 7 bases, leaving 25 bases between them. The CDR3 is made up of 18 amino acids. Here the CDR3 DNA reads TGTGCCAGCAGTTTCGGCGGGGGCAGGGCCCCAGCCGCCCAGCCCCAGCATTTT. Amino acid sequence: CASSFGGGRAPAAQPQHF.

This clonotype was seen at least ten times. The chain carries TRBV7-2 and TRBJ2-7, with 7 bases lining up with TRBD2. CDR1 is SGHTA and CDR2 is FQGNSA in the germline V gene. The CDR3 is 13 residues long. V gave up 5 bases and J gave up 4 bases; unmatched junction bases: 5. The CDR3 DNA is TGTGCCAGCAGCAGGGACTACGCATACGAGCAGTACTTC. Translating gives CASSRDYAYEQYF.

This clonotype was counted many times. CDR3 nucleotides: TGTGCCAGCGAAAGTACGACCTCTGGAAACACCATATATTTT. It translates to CASESTTSGNTIYF. This chain connects TRBV19 to TRBJ1-3; the D is unclear. The CDR3 is made up of 14 amino acids. Germline CDR1 is LNHDA and CDR2 is SQIVND (reference sequence). V was pared by 9 bases and J by 0 bases, with 12 bases between.

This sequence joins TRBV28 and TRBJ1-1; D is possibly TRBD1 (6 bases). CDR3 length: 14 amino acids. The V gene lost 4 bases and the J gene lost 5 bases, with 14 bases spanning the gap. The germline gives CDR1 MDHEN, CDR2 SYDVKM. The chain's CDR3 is CASSSAQGRTEAFF. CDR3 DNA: TGTGCCAGCAGTTCGGCACAGGGCCGGACTGAAGCTTTCTTT.

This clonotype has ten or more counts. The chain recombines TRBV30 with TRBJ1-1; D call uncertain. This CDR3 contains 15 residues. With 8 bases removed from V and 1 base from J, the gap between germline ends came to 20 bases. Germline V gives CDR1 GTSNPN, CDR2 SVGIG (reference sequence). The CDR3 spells CAAPSRGLRNTEAFF. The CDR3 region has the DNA TGTGCCGCCCCCTCCCGCGGACTCAGGAACACTGAAGCTTTCTTT.

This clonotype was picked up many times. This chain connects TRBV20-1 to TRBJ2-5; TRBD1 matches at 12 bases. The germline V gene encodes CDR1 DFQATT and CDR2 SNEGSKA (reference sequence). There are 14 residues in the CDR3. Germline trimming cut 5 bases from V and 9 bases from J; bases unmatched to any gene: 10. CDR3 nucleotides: TGCAGTGCTGGACCGGGACAGGGGGCAGGAGCCCAGTACTTC. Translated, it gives CSAGPGQGAGAQYF.

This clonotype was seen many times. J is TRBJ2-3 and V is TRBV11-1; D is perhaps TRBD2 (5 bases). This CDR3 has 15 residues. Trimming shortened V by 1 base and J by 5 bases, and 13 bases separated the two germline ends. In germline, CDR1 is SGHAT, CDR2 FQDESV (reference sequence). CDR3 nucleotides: TGTGCCAGCAGCTTAGTAGCGACCAACGGAGATACGCAGTATTTT. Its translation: CASSLVATNGDTQYF.

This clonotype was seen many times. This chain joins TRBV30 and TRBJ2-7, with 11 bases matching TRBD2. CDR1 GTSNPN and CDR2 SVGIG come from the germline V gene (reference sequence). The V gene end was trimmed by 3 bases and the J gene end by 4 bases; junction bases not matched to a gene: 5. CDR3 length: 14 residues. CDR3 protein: CAWSLGTSGYEQYF. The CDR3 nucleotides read TGTGCCTGGAGCCTCGGGACTAGCGGTTACGAGCAGTACTTC.

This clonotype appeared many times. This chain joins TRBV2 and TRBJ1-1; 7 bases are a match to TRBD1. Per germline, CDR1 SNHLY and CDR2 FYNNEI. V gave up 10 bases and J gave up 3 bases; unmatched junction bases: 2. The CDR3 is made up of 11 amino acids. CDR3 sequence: CATGTDTEAFF. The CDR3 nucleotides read TGTGCCACAGGGACAGACACTGAAGCTTTCTTT.